The 9 T cell receptor beta chains below were found in one sample sequenced in a study of T cells after yellow fever vaccination. TCRdb re-derived calls from the 5' RACE reads in MiXCR, one entry per CDR3 protein. The sample carries 95,000 to 100,000 distinct CDR3 sequences, roughly 5.8% recorded once. This specimen was CD8+ T cells sorted from PBMCs, taken 10 days after the yellow fever booster vaccination. Every receptor here comes from a man younger than 35 who received the YFV17D yellow fever vaccine.

This clonotype occurred many times. At one of its ends the junction is not consistent with the germline gene, which may arise from a read error. CDR3 bases: TGTGCCAGCAGTTACCCGACTAGCTCCGACGAGCAGTACTTC. Translating gives CASSYPTSSDEQYF. The chain has TRBV6-6 and TRBJ2-7; TRBD2 matches 7 bases. The CDR3 is 14 amino acids. The V gene's germline CDR1 is MNHNY and CDR2 SVGAGI (reference sequence).

V is TRBV4-3 and J is TRBJ1-1, with a possible D match to TRBD1 (6 bases). The CDR3 extends over 14 amino acids. Germline assignment: CDR1 LGHNA and CDR2 YSLEER. Trimming pared 0 bases from V and 5 bases from J, leaving 10 bases between. The CDR3 protein is CASSQDRGRTEAFF. For the CDR3, the DNA is TGCGCCAGCAGCCAAGACAGGGGCAGGACTGAAGCTTTCTTT.

The sample holds many counts of this clonotype. The chain carries TRBV7-8 and TRBJ1-5, with 8 bases identical to TRBD1. The CDR3 consists of 17 residues. Germline V gene lookup returns CDR1 SGHVS and CDR2 FQNEAQ. J gave up 2 bases and V 3 bases, and 9 bases lay outside the gene matches. CDR3 DNA: TGTGCCAGCAGCTTCGCCGCCGGGACAGGCGGCAATCAGCCCCAGCATTTT. The encoded protein is CASSFAAGTGGNQPQHF.

V gene TRBV4-2 combines with J gene TRBJ2-1; possibly TRBD2 for D (5 bases). Germline V lookup: CDR1 LGHNA, CDR2 YNFKEQ. This CDR3 has 15 residues. Between the trimmed V and J ends, which lost 6 bases and 10 bases, there was a span of 22 bases. The CDR3 sequence is CASRPRSWGAQEQFF. The DNA of the CDR3 is TGTGCCAGCAGACCGAGGTCGTGGGGAGCCCAAGAGCAGTTCTTC.

This clonotype has just a few counts. Just one base apart from a much larger clone, this may be a read error. The rearrangement links TRBV7-3 to TRBJ2-2; the D is unclear. This CDR3 comprises 12 residues. Germline V gene sequence: CDR1 SGHTA, CDR2 FQGTGA. Trimming took off 1 base at V and 7 bases at J, with 4 bases between the two ends. CDR3: CASSLMNGELFF. CDR3 bases: TGTGCCAGCAGCTTAATGAACGGGGAGCTGTTTTTT. The full variable domain, rest sourced from reference TRBV7-3 and TRBJ2-2, is GAGVSQTPSNKVTEKGKYVELRCDPISGHTALYWYRQSLGQGPEFLIYFQGTGAADDSGLPNDRFFAVRPEGSVSTLKIQRTERGDSAVYLCASSLMNGELFFGEGSRLTVL.

The V and J genes are TRBV28 and TRBJ2-6; D uncertain. CDR3 length: 18 amino acids. CDR1 and CDR2 from the germline V gene are MDHEN and SYDVKM. V shed 5 bases and J shed 1 base, with 18 bases lying between them. This chain's CDR3 is CASSTVRISRSGANVLTF. The CDR3 coding sequence is TGTGCCAGCAGTACCGTACGGATCTCGCGGTCTGGGGCCAACGTCCTGACTTTC.

The table lists this clonotype with many counts. The chain joins TRBV12-3 or TRBV12-4 to TRBJ2-1; 7 positions agree with TRBD1. Unmatched junction bases numbered 10, after V lost 7 bases and J lost 4 bases. The CDR3 is 15 amino acids. In DNA form, the CDR3 reads TGTGCCAGCACAACCGGGACAGAATTGTACAATGAGCAGTTCTTC. Protein product: CASTTGTELYNEQFF.

A few counts support this clonotype. The gene calls are TRBV11-2 and TRBJ2-1; 11 bases map to TRBD2. V lost 4 bases, J lost 8 bases, and 4 bases stayed unmatched. Looked up from germline, CDR1 is SGHAT and CDR2 is FQNNGV. The CDR3 consists of 14 residues. Written as DNA, the CDR3 is TGTGCCAGCAGCTATAGCGGGGGGGCCGATGAGCAGTTCTTC. Protein: CASSYSGGADEQFF.

V gene TRBV6-5 combines with J gene TRBJ1-4; 11 bases are a match to TRBD1. The V gene's germline CDR1 is MNHEY and CDR2 SVGAGI. V was pared by 5 bases and J by 8 bases, with 10 bases of the junction left unmatched. CDR3 length: 16 amino acids. The CDR3: CASSTERGQGGEKLFF. CDR3 nucleotide sequence: TGTGCCAGCAGTACGGAACGGGGACAGGGGGGCGAAAAACTGTTTTTT.